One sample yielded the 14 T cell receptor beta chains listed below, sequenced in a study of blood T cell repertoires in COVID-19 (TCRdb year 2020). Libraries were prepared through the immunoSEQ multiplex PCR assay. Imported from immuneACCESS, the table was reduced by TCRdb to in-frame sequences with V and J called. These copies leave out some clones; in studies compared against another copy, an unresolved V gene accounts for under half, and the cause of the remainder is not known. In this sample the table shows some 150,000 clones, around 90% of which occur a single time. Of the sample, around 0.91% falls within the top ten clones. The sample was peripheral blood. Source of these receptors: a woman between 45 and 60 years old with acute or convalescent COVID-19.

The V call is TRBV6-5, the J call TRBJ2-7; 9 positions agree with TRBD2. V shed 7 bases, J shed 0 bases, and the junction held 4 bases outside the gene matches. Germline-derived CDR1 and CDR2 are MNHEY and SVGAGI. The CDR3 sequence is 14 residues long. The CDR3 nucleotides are TGTGCCAGCACCCCTAGCGGGGACTCCTACGAGCAGTACTTC. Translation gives CASTPSGDSYEQYF.

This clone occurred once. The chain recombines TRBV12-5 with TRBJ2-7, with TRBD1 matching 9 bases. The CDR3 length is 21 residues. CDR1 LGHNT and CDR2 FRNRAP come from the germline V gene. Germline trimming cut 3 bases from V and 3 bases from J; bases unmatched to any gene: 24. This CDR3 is CASGLVYTLRETGTGYYEQYF. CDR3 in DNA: TGTGCTAGTGGTTTAGTTTATACTTTACGGGAGACAGGGACAGGGTACTACGAGCAGTACTTC.

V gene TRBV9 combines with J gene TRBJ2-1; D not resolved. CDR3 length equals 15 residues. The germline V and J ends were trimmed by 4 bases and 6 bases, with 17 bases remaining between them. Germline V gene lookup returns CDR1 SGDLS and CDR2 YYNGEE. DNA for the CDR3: TGTGCCAGCAGCCTCGATTTCGACTCCCGCAATGAGCAGTTCTTC. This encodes CASSLDFDSRNEQFF.

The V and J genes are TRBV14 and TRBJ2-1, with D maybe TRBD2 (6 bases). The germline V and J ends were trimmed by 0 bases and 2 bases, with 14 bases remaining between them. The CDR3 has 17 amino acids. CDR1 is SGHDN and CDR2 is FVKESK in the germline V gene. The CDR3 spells CASSQDARRDPYNEQFF. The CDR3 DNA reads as TGTGCCAGCAGCCAAGATGCTAGGAGGGACCCCTACAATGAGCAGTTCTTC.

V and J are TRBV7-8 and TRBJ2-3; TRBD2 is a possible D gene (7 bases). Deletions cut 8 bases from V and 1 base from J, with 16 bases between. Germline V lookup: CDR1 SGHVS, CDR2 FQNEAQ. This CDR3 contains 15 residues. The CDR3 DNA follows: TGTGCCAGCGCCTCCACAGGGAGGGGCACAGATACGCAGTATTTT. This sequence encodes CASASTGRGTDTQYF.

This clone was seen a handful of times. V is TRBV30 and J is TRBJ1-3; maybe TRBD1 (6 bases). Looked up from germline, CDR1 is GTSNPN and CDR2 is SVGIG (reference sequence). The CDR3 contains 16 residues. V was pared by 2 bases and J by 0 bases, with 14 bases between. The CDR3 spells CAWSYGPRGSGNTIYF. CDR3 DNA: TGTGCCTGGAGTTATGGGCCCAGGGGCTCTGGAAACACCATATATTTT. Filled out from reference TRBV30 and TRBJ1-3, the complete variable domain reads SQTIHQWPATLVQPVGSPLSLECTVEGTSNPNLYWYRQAAGRGLQLLFYSVGIGQISSEVPQNLSASRPQDRQFILSSKKLLLSDSGFYLCAWSYGPRGSGNTIYFGEGSWLTVV.

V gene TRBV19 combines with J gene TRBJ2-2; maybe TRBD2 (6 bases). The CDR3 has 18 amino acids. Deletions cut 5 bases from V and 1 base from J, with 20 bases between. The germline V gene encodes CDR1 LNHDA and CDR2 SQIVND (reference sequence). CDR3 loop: CASSLLWELARNTGELFF. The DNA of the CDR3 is TGTGCCAGTAGTCTCCTCTGGGAACTAGCTCGGAACACCGGGGAGCTGTTTTTT.

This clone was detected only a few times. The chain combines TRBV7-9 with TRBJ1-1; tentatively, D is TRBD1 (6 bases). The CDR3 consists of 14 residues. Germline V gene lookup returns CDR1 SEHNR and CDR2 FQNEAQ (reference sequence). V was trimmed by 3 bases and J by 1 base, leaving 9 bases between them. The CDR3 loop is CASSFGTSNTEAFF. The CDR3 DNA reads TGTGCCAGCAGCTTCGGGACATCGAACACTGAAGCTTTCTTT.

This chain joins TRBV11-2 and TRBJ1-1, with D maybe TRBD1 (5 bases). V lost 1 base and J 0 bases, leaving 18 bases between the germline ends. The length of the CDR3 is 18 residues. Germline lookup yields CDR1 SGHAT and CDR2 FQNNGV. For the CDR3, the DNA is TGTGCCAGCAGCTTAGGTCTGGGAAGGGGCGGTATGAACACTGAAGCTTTCTTT. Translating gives CASSLGLGRGGMNTEAFF. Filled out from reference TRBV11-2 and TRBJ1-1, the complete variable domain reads EAGVAQSPRYKIIEKRQSVAFWCNPISGHATLYWYQQILGQGPKLLIQFQNNGVVDDSQLPKDRFSAERLKGVDSTLKIQPAKLEDSAVYLCASSLGLGRGGMNTEAFFGQGTRLTVV.

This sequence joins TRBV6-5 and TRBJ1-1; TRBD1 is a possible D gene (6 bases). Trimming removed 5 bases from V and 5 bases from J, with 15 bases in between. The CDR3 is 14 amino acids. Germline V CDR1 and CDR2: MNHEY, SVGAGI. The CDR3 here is CASSRPNRDTEAFF. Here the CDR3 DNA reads TGTGCCAGCAGTCGTCCTAACAGGGATACTGAAGCTTTCTTT.

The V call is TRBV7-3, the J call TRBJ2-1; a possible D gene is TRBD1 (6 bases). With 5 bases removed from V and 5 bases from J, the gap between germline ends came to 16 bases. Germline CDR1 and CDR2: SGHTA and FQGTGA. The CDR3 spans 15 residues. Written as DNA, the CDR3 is TGTGCCAGCAGCCTTTATGGACAGAGCAACAATGAGCAGTTCTTC. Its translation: CASSLYGQSNNEQFF.

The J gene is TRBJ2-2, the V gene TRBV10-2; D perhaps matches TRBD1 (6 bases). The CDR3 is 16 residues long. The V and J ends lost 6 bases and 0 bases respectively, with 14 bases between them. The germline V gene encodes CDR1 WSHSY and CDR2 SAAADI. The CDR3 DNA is TGCGCCAGCAGGAAAACACAGGGCCCGAACACCGGGGAGCTGTTTTTT. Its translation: CASRKTQGPNTGELFF.

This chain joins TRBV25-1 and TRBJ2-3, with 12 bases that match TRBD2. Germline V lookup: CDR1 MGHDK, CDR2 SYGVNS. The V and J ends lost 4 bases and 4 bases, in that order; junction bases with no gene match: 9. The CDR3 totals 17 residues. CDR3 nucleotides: TGTGCCAGCAGTGCCCTCGGACTAGCGGGAAGGGCAGATACGCAGTATTTT. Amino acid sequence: CASSALGLAGRADTQYF.

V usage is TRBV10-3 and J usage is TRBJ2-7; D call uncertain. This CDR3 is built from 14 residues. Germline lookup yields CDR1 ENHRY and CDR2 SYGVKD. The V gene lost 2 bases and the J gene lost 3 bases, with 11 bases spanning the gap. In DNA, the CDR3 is TGTGCCATCAGTGAGAATGGCGGCGGCTACGAGCAGTACTTC. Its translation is CAISENGGGYEQYF.